This TCR beta chain was captured in a study of cytomegalovirus exposure and HLA in healthy donors. The PCR contained 60 Vbeta and 13 Jbeta primers. The table came from immunoSEQ multiplex PCR; TCRdb's copy has only in-frame clones and leaves some out. Of 100,000 to 150,000 clones detected, approximately 78% appear once; the ten largest clones hold approximately 1.5%. The sequenced material came from PBMCs. The TCR originated in a female donor in good health and CMV-seronegative.

The CDR3 reads CASSEAGGPYEQYF. CDR3 bases: TGCGCCAGCAGTGAGGCGGGAGGGCCTTACGAGCAGTACTTC. The chain uses TRBV10-1 and TRBJ2-7; TRBD2 agrees at 9 bases. The CDR3 is 14 amino acids. V lost 2 bases to trimming and J lost 4 bases; unmatched junction nucleotides: 3. Germline V gene data show CDR1 as WNHNN and CDR2 as SYGVQD (reference sequence).